This T cell receptor (beta chain) was identified in a study of T cells expressing NK-cell markers. TCRdb reprocessed the 5' RACE reads, keeping one entry per CDR3 protein, no DNA. The table lists some 390,000 distinct CDR3 sequences. The CDR3 has 13 amino acids. Germline CDR1 and CDR2: SGHRS and YFSETQ. This chain joins TRBV5-1 and TRBJ2-1; there is no DNA to check the TCRdb D call of TRBD2. The sample was blood T cells: a sorted CD56 or NKG2C T cell subset, CD4+ or CD8+ T cells, or bulk PBMC T cells (not recorded which). The TCR was taken from a woman aged 45-65 years in good health. This chain's CDR3 is CASRDYTYNEQFF.